Given below is one T cell receptor beta chain in context. Single viable CD3+CD4+CD8-CD45RO+ cells were sorted as the memory CD4+ T cells. V lost 2 bases to trimming and J lost 4 bases, with 11 bases between them. The V gene's germline CDR1 is SGHTA and CDR2 FQGNSA. CDR3 size: 14 residues. Profiled with immunoSEQ multiplex PCR; TCRdb holds only in-frame clones, not every one. Here the sample spans tens of thousands of clones, over 70% being singletons. The data originate from a study of memory CD4+ T cells and cytomegalovirus serostatus. V and J are TRBV7-2 and TRBJ1-1; the D is unclear. The clonotype originates from an adult in good health and CMV-seronegative. Source material: memory CD4+ T cells from blood. This chain's CDR3 is CASSLQVLGTEAFF. CDR3 sequence (DNA): TGTGCCAGCAGCTTACAGGTTTTAGGCACTGAAGCTTTCTTT.